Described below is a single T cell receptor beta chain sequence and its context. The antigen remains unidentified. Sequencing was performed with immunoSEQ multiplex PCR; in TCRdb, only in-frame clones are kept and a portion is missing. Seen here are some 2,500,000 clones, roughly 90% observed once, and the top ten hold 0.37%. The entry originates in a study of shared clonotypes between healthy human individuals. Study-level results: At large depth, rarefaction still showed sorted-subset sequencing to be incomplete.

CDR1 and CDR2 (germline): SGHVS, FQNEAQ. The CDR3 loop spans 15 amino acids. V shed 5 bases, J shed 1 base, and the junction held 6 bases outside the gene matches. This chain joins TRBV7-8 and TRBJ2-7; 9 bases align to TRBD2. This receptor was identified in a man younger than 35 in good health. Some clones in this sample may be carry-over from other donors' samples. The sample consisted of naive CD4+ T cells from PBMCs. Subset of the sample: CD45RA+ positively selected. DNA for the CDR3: TGTGCCAGCAGCGCCCGACTAGCGGCTTCCTACGAGCAGTACTTC. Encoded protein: CASSARLAASYEQYF.